This TCR beta chain is drawn from a study of immune cell composition in non-small cell lung cancer (TCRdb year 2017). Regarding the study in general: Histologic subtype was assigned using H&E plus p63, CK5, Napsin A and TTF-1 immunohistochemistry, mainly lung adenocarcinoma or squamous cell carcinoma. Using Adaptive Biotechnologies, the researchers ran TCR-beta sequencing on around 33 paired NSCLC tumour and non-adjacent lung specimens, along with approximately 24 tumour-only specimens. Several tumour specimens with TCR-beta data were rare histological subtypes and were excluded from the subtype comparisons. Supplementary cohort #1 consisted of approximately 9 lung adenocarcinoma cases with paired tumour/lung TCR-beta sequencing and with TIL populations generated to assess tumour reactivity.

Turning to this clone: The antigen it binds to is not known. No base-level quality is on record; no much larger clone is a single base apart.

Study-wide conclusions, independent of this receptor: Nearly half of NSCLC cases had tumour-associated clones >0.5%, found in 30% to 35% of adenocarcinomas compared with around 75% of squamous carcinomas. Only about 9 cases were included in the reactivity cohort, and sequence sharing between tumour-reactive clones and the dominant in vivo tumour-associated clones was not shown. No significant correlation was found between tumour TCR-beta clonality and smoking pack-years. Lung squamous cell carcinoma tumours had significantly higher Top 10 clone scores and productive clonality than lung adenocarcinoma tumours. In about nine adenocarcinoma cases, a strong correlation was found between maximal tumour-associated clone frequency and TIL tumour reactivity, whereas no such correlation was found between overall clonality and TIL tumour reactivity.

The germline V gene sets CDR1 to SNHLY and CDR2 to FYNNEI. V trim: 6 bases; J trim: 8 bases; unmatched bases: 16. Spanning cysteine to phenylalanine, the CDR3 consists of 17 amino acids. Solely the CDR3 DNA is kept, with 51 bases framed from the first base. A two-step multiplex PCR was used to amplify TCR-beta CDR3 regions from genomic DNA, and Illumina-compatible adaptors were added in the second step. TCR-beta immunosequencing was carried out on an Illumina platform through the commercial immunoSEQ service. The authors' analysis ran thus. Repertoires were summarised as Top 10 Clones, the percentage of T-cell templates from the ten most frequent sequences, and productive clonality. Productive clonality had a range of 0 to 1, where 1 means a monoclonal population. Tumour-associated clones, identified using log10 scatter plots, were defined as sequences that made up at least 0.1% of tumour T-cell templates and were not found in the matched non-adjacent lung. Analyses were done in GraphPad Prism7 and R, with Student's t-tests for two-group comparisons, ANOVA for stages, and linear regression for relationships. TCRdb retrieved this table from immuneACCESS and kept in-frame rearrangements only. Not all clones are present; in checked studies, unresolved V genes account for under half, and no reason is known for the remainder. V, J and clone size reflect that table, while D and trimming were determined from the DNA. This sample holds 5,500 to 7,500 clones; roughly 70% were observed only once. The biggest ten clones account for 4.4% of the sample.

From frozen aliquots of unsorted single-cell suspensions, genomic DNA was isolated using the QIAamp DNA kit. Surgically resected non-small cell lung cancer tissue was used for the tumour samples. Tissues arrived within 2 hours of resection and were immediately processed into single-cell suspensions. Tissue was broken up mechanically, digested enzymatically with DNase I, collagenase I and hyaluronidase for approximately 31 minutes at 37 degrees C, and then filtered and RBC-lysed. Sequenced: lung tumor tissue. This receptor chain uses TRBV2 and TRBJ2-1; the junction holds 10 bases that match TRBD2. The receptor was isolated from a human donor with non-small cell lung cancer. The CDR3: CASRTLAGGSLEDEQFF. The DNA sequence is TGTGCCAGCAGGACTTTAGCGGGAGGTTCCCTGGAGGATGAGCAGTTCTTC.